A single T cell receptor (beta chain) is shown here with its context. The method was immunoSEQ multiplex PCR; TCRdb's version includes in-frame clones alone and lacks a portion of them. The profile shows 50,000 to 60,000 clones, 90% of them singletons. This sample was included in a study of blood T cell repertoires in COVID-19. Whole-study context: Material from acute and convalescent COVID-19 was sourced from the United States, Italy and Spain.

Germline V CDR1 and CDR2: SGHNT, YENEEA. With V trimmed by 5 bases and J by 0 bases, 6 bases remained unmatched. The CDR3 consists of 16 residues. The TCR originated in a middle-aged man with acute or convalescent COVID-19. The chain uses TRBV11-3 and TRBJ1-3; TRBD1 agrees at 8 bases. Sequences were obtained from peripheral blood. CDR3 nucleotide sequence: TGTGCCAGCAGCACCTGGACAGGGAGCTCTGGAAACACCATATATTTT. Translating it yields CASSTWTGSSGNTIYF.